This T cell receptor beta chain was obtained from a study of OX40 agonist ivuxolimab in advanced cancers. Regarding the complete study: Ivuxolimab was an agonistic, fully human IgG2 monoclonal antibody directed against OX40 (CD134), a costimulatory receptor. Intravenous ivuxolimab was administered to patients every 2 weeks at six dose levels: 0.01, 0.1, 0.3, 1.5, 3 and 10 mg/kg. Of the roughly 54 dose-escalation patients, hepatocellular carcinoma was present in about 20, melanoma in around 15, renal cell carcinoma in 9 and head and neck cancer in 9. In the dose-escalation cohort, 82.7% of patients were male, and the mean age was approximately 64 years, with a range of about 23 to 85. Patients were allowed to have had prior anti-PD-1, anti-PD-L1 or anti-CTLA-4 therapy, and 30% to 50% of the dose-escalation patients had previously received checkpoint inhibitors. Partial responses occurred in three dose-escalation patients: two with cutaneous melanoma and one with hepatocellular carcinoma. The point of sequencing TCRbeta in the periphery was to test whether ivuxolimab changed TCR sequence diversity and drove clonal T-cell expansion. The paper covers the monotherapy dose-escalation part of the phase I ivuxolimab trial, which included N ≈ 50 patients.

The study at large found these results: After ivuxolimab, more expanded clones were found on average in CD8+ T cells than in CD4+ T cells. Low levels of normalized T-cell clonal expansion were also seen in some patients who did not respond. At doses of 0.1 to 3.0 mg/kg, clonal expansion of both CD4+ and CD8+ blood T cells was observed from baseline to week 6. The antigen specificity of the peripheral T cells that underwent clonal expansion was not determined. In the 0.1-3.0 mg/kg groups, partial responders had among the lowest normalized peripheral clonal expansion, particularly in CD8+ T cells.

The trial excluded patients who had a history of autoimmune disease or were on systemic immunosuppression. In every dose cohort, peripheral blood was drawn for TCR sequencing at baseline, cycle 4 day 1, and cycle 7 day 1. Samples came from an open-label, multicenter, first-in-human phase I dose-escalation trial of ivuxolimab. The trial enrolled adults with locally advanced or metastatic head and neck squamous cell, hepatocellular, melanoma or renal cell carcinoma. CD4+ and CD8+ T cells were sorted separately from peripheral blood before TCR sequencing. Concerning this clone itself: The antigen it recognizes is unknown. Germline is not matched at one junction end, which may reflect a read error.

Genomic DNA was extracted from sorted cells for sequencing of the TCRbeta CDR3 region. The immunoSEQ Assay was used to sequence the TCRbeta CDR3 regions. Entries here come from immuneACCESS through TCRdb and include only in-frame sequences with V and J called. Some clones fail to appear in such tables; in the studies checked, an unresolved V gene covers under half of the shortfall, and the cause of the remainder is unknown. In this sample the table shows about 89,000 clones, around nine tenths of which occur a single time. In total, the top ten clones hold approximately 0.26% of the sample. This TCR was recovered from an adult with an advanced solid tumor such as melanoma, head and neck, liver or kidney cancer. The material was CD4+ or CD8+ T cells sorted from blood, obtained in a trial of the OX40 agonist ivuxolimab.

In nucleotides, the sequence is TGTGCCAGCAGCTCAGGGGTTTATGACTACACCTTC. Protein translation: CASSSGVYDYTF. This chain joins TRBV7-8 to TRBJ1-2, and the D gene may be TRBD1, 6 bases matching. From the cysteine through the phenylalanine, the CDR3 covers 12 amino acids. Solely the CDR3 DNA is kept, with 36 bases framed from the first base. Per the germline V gene, SGHVS is the CDR1 and FQNEAQ is the CDR2.